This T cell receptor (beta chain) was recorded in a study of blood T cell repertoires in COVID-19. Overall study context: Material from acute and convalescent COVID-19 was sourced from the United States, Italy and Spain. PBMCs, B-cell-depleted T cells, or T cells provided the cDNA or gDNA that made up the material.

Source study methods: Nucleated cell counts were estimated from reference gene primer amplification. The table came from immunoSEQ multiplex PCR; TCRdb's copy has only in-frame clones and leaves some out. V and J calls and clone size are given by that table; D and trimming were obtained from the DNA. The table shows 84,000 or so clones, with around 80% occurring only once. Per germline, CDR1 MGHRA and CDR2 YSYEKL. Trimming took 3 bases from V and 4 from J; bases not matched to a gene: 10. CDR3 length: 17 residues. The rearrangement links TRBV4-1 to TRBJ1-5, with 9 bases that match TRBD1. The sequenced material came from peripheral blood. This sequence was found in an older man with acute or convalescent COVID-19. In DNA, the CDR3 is TGCGCCAGCAGCCAGGACTTGGACAGGGGAAGGAATCAGCCCCAGCATTTT. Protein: CASSQDLDRGRNQPQHF.